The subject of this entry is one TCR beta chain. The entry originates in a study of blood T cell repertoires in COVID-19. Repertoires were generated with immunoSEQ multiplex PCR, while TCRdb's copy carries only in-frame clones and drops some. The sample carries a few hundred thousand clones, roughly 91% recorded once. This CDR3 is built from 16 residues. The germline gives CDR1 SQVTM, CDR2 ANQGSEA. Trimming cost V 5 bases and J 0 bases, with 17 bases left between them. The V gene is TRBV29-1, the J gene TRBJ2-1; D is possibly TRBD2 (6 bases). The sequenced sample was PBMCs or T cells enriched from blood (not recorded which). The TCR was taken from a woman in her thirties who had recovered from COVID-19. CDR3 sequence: CSVSSGTLPSYNEQFF. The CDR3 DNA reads TGCAGCGTTTCATCCGGGACTCTCCCCTCCTACAATGAGCAGTTCTTC.